This TCR beta chain stems from a study of blood T cell repertoires in COVID-19. As for the study in general: From T cells, B-cell-depleted T cells, or PBMCs came the material, which was cDNA or gDNA.

Germline CDR1 SNHLY, CDR2 FYNNEI. The CDR3 loop spans 14 amino acids. The V segment lost 6 bases and the J segment 5 bases; nucleotides outside the gene matches: 4. Methods used by the authors: Estimated nucleated cell counts came from reference gene primer amplification. Produced via immunoSEQ multiplex PCR; TCRdb's table is partial and in-frame only. V, J and clone size derive from that table, while D and trimming were established from the DNA sequence. This repertoire shows 130,000 or so clones, roughly 80% found once; its top ten account for about 18%. The TCR comes from a woman at least 80 years old with acute or convalescent COVID-19. The V gene is TRBV2, the J gene TRBJ2-7; 13 bases are a match to TRBD2. Sequencing was done on a sample of peripheral blood. CDR3 in DNA: TGTGCCAGCAGGCTTGGACTAGCGGGAGACGAGCAGTACTTC. Its translation: CASRLGLAGDEQYF.